This T cell receptor beta chain was captured in a study of T-cell memory formation after mild COVID-19 (dated by TCRdb to the early 2020s). As for the study more broadly: Most TCR sequence clusters were specific to one of the two donors. Longitudinal TCRalpha and TCRbeta repertoire sequencing tracked T-cell clones expanding and contracting after mild COVID-19 in a couple of donors. The cohort was made up of two young adult volunteers, one female and one male, who were previously healthy.

Comment on this clonotype: Its antigen is still unknown. One base away there is no much larger clone; base qualities are not given.

The germline ends are 22 bases apart after V is trimmed by 6 bases and J by 10 bases. Taken from cysteine to phenylalanine, the CDR3 has 15 residues. Left in the record is the CDR3 DNA by itself, 45 bases read in frame from the first base. TCRdb records Illumina NovaSeq 6000 as the sequencer. TCRalpha and TCRbeta cDNA libraries were built by 5'RACE with constant-segment primers, adding sample barcodes and unique molecular identifiers. RNA was extracted from every sample with Trizol reagent. The libraries were amplified in two PCR steps, and the second step added a second sample barcode and Illumina TruSeq adapters. Libraries were sequenced on an Illumina NovaSeq with 2 x 150 bp paired-end reads. In the original analysis: Demultiplexing of reads and collapsing into UMI-guided consensus sequences were performed with migec v1.2.7. Using mixcr v2.1.11, the UMI consensuses were aligned to TRA and TRB V and J templates and assembled into clonotypes. Clonotypes were classified as expanded or contracted when called significant by both edgeR and NoisET, with noise models trained on biological replicates. For edgeR calls, the cutoffs were a false discovery rate-adjusted p below 0.01 and a log2 fold-change threshold of 1. As an exploratory analysis of dynamics, max-normalized trajectories of the 1000 most abundant clonotypes were examined by PCA with hierarchical clustering. Separately sequenced CD4+ and CD8+ repertoires were used to assign a CD4 or CD8 phenotype to each responding clone. TCRdb ran its own pipeline on the public reads, namely fastp trimming at Q25 and MiXCR clone calling, and kept in-frame beta chains. Rows merge per CDR3 protein into single entries with the most common DNA and genes. It is TCRdb's table, rather than the study itself, that gives the V and J calls and clone size. This sample comprises 300,000 to 400,000 distinct CDR3 sequences, around 15% of them detected only once. Approximately 20% of the sample is in the top ten clones.

Overall study results and their limits: Clones contracting from day 15 to 85 had balanced CD4/CD8 phenotypes, while a second wave expanding from day 15 to 37 was biased towards CD4+. Only a couple of mild cases were covered in the study, and larger cohorts including severe cases with pre-infection samples were considered necessary. Some responding clones were found in pre-infection memory, which suggests that pre-existing cross-reactive memory T cells took part in the SARS-CoV-2 response. The second-wave clones that peaked on day 37 were not confirmed to be SARS-CoV-2 specific. Contracting CD4+ clones were found mainly in CM and EM memory subsets, while CD8+ clones were enriched in EMRA.

Ficoll-Paque density gradient centrifugation was used to isolate PBMCs. The sequence links TRBV12-3 or TRBV12-4 to TRBJ2-1; TRBD2 might be the D gene, on 7 matching bases. The material sequenced was PBMCs or a T cell subset sorted from them (not recorded which). The TCR sequence derives from a man aged 18 to 30 who had mild COVID-19 (a few samples of this study predate the infection). The sample titles of this study are shuffled in the database, so cell type and time point are left out; the donor was told from shared clones. The DNA reads as follows: TGTGCCAGCAGATCACTGTCCCGGGGGGCCCCCGAGCAGTTCTTC. This codes for CASRSLSRGAPEQFF.